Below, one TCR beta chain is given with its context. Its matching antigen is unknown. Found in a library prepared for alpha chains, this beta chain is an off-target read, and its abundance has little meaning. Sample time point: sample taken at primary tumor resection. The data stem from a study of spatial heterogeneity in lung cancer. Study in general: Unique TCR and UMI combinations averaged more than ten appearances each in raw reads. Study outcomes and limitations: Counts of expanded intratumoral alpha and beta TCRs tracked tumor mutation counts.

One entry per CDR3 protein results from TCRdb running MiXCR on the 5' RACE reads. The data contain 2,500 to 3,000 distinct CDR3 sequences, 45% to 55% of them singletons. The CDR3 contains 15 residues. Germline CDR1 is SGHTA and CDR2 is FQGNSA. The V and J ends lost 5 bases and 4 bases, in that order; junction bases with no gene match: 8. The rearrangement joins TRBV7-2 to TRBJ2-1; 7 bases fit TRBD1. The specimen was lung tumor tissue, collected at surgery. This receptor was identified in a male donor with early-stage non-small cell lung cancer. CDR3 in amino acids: CASSPRGTVYNEQFF. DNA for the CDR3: TGTGCCAGCAGCCCCCGTGGGACAGTATACAATGAGCAGTTCTTC.